A selection of T cell receptor beta chains follows, all from one sample in a study of blood T cell repertoires in COVID-19. Sequenced by immunoSEQ multiplex PCR; TCRdb stores in-frame clones only, minus some. The sample gives 150,000 to 180,000 clones, around 84% of which show up once; under 2% is in the top ten. Sequences were obtained from peripheral blood. These TCRs come from a man aged 80 or over with acute or convalescent COVID-19. CDR3s include the opening cysteine and the closing phenylalanine or tryptophan. The D gene is left open where the match is weak. The size entry is marked missing in some rows and otherwise reads once, few, many or a size class.

abundance: NA; j_gene: TRBJ2-1; v_gene: TRBV7-8; d_gene: NA; CDR3nt: TGTGCCAGCAGCCCCGTACGGGAGCAGTTCTTC; CDR3aa: CASSPVREQFF
abundance: once; j_gene: TRBJ1-2; v_gene: TRBV15; d_gene: NA; CDR3nt: TGTGCCACCAGCAGAGAACAGGGTTATGGCTACACCTTC; CDR3aa: CATSREQGYGYTF
abundance: many; j_gene: TRBJ1-1; v_gene: TRBV4-1; d_gene: NA; CDR3nt: TGCGCCAGCAGCCGAGGACCGGCGGGGGACACTGAAGCTTTCTTT; CDR3aa: CASSRGPAGDTEAFF
abundance: NA; j_gene: TRBJ2-7; v_gene: TRBV3-1/TRBV3-2; d_gene: TRBD1; CDR3nt: TGTGCCAGCAGACTCGGACAGGAGATCTACGAGCAGTACTTC; CDR3aa: CASRLGQEIYEQYF
abundance: NA; j_gene: TRBJ1-2; v_gene: TRBV11-2; d_gene: NA; CDR3nt: TGTGCCAGCAGCTTACTTGGACAGAGGGGAGACTATGGCTACACCTTC; CDR3aa: CASSLLGQRGDYGYTF
abundance: few; j_gene: TRBJ2-1; v_gene: TRBV5-5; d_gene: TRBD2; CDR3nt: TGTGCCAGCAGTTTAACCGGGACTACCCTCTACAATGAGCAGTTCTTC; CDR3aa: CASSLTGTTLYNEQFF
abundance: NA; j_gene: TRBJ1-6; v_gene: TRBV2; d_gene: TRBD1; CDR3nt: TGTGCCAGCAGTGTGACAGGGGGCGGCAATTCACCCCTCCACTTT; CDR3aa: CASSVTGGGNSPLHF
abundance: NA; j_gene: TRBJ2-5; v_gene: TRBV30; d_gene: TRBD2; CDR3nt: TGTGCCTGGAGTACCTGGACTAGCGGGGGGATAAAAGAGACCCAGTACTTC; CDR3aa: CAWSTWTSGGIKETQYF
abundance: NA; j_gene: TRBJ1-4; v_gene: TRBV29-1; d_gene: NA; CDR3nt: TGCAGCTACACAGGGTGGGATGAAAAACTGTTTTTT; CDR3aa: CSYTGWDEKLFF
abundance: NA; j_gene: TRBJ1-2; v_gene: TRBV6-5; d_gene: TRBD1; CDR3nt: TGTGCCAGCAGTTACGTCCGGACAGGGGGCAACTATGGCTACACCTTC; CDR3aa: CASSYVRTGGNYGYTF
abundance: NA; j_gene: TRBJ1-2; v_gene: TRBV24-1; d_gene: NA; CDR3nt: TGTGCCACCAGTGTGAGGGCAGCCGGGAGCTATGGCTACACCTTC; CDR3aa: CATSVRAAGSYGYTF
abundance: NA; j_gene: TRBJ2-2; v_gene: TRBV7-9; d_gene: NA; CDR3nt: TGTGCCAGCGAAAGGGAGGCGAACACCGGGGAGCTGTTTTTT; CDR3aa: CASEREANTGELFF
abundance: NA; j_gene: TRBJ1-2; v_gene: TRBV7-2; d_gene: NA; CDR3nt: TGTGCCAGCAGCTTTAGCGGGGGGCGGGGGCATGGCTACACCTTC; CDR3aa: CASSFSGGRGHGYTF
abundance: NA; j_gene: TRBJ2-1; v_gene: TRBV5-1; d_gene: TRBD2; CDR3nt: TGCGCCAGCACCCCTAGCGGGGGATATAACTACAATGAGCAGTTCTTC; CDR3aa: CASTPSGGYNYNEQFF
abundance: NA; j_gene: TRBJ1-6; v_gene: TRBV4-2; d_gene: NA; CDR3nt: TGTGCCAGCAGCCAAGAAGGGATGGGGGGTCGCGGTTCACCCCTCCACTTT; CDR3aa: CASSQEGMGGRGSPLHF
abundance: NA; j_gene: TRBJ2-1; v_gene: TRBV7-3; d_gene: TRBD2; CDR3nt: TGTGCCAGCAGCCCCACCCTAGCGGGTGCTTACAATGAGCAGTTCTTC; CDR3aa: CASSPTLAGAYNEQFF
abundance: NA; j_gene: TRBJ1-1; v_gene: TRBV7-3; d_gene: NA; CDR3nt: TGTGCCAGCAGTCAGGGGTCGGGAAACACTGAAGCTTTCTTT; CDR3aa: CASSQGSGNTEAFF
abundance: NA; j_gene: TRBJ2-5; v_gene: TRBV5-1; d_gene: TRBD1; CDR3nt: TGCGCCAGCAGCTTCGGGACAGCGCAAGAGACCCAGTACTTC; CDR3aa: CASSFGTAQETQYF
abundance: NA; j_gene: TRBJ2-3; v_gene: TRBV2; d_gene: NA; CDR3nt: TGTGCCAGCACCCCCACAGGGAGGGCGGGGTTTGACACAGATACGCAGTATTTT; CDR3aa: CASTPTGRAGFDTDTQYF
abundance: many; j_gene: TRBJ1-6; v_gene: TRBV7-2; d_gene: NA; CDR3nt: TGTGCCAGCAGCTTACAGGATAATTCACCCCTCCACTTT; CDR3aa: CASSLQDNSPLHF
abundance: NA; j_gene: TRBJ2-2; v_gene: TRBV7-9; d_gene: TRBD1; CDR3nt: TGTGCCAGCACGCAAACAGGGGGCGCGCGATACACCGGGGAGCTGTTTTTT; CDR3aa: CASTQTGGARYTGELFF
abundance: few; j_gene: TRBJ2-1; v_gene: TRBV10-1; d_gene: NA; CDR3nt: TGCGCCAGCAGTGAGTCCCTTAGGAGGAATGAGCAGTTCTTC; CDR3aa: CASSESLRRNEQFF
abundance: NA; j_gene: TRBJ2-2; v_gene: TRBV11-2; d_gene: TRBD2; CDR3nt: TGTGCCAGCAGCTTAGATGGGATAGCGGGCGTGACCGGGGAGCTGTTTTTT; CDR3aa: CASSLDGIAGVTGELFF
abundance: NA; j_gene: TRBJ1-2; v_gene: TRBV4-1; d_gene: NA; CDR3nt: TGCGCCAGCAGCCAAGAGGAGCCCCCCAGGGGTGTCTGTTGCGCCTTC; CDR3aa: CASSQEEPPRGVCCAF
abundance: few; j_gene: TRBJ2-5; v_gene: TRBV11-3; d_gene: NA; CDR3nt: TGTGCCAGCAAGACAGGATTTCAAGAGACCCAGTACTTC; CDR3aa: CASKTGFQETQYF
abundance: NA; j_gene: TRBJ1-1; v_gene: TRBV18; d_gene: NA; CDR3nt: TGTGCCAGCTCACCACGGGAGGGTAGGAACACTGAAGCTTTCTTT; CDR3aa: CASSPREGRNTEAFF
abundance: NA; j_gene: TRBJ1-3; v_gene: TRBV19; d_gene: TRBD1; CDR3nt: TGTGCCAGTAGTACGCGGACAGGCGCACAGACTGGAAACACCATATATTTT; CDR3aa: CASSTRTGAQTGNTIYF
abundance: NA; j_gene: TRBJ2-3; v_gene: TRBV28; d_gene: NA; CDR3nt: TGTGCCAGCAGTTTGGGGGGAGATACGCAGTATTTT; CDR3aa: CASSLGGDTQYF
abundance: NA; j_gene: TRBJ2-3; v_gene: TRBV27; d_gene: NA; CDR3nt: TGTGCCAGCAGTTCTCGACTAGCAGATACGCAGTATTTT; CDR3aa: CASSSRLADTQYF
abundance: NA; j_gene: TRBJ2-3; v_gene: TRBV18; d_gene: NA; CDR3nt: TGTGCCAGCTCCAGGGATGGGTTGTCAGCAGATACGCAGTATTTT; CDR3aa: CASSRDGLSADTQYF
abundance: NA; j_gene: TRBJ1-2; v_gene: TRBV21-1; d_gene: NA; CDR3nt: TGTGCCAGCAGCAAAGGAAAGCCGGGACAGGGGGCAGGAAACTATGGCTACACCTTC; CDR3aa: CASSKGKPGQGAGNYGYTF
abundance: few; j_gene: TRBJ1-4; v_gene: TRBV30; d_gene: NA; CDR3nt: TGTGCCTGGAAGGCAGGGCTTGGAGTTGGGGAAAAACTGTTTTTT; CDR3aa: CAWKAGLGVGEKLFF
abundance: NA; j_gene: TRBJ1-1; v_gene: TRBV3-1/TRBV3-2; d_gene: NA; CDR3nt: TGTGCCAGCAGCTCAGGGCTCCGGATGGGCACTGAAGCTTTCTTT; CDR3aa: CASSSGLRMGTEAFF
abundance: NA; j_gene: TRBJ2-7; v_gene: TRBV24-1; d_gene: NA; CDR3nt: TGTGCCACCTCCTCCTTGGGGCAGAGAGTCTCCTACGAGCAGTACTTC; CDR3aa: CATSSLGQRVSYEQYF